The present T cell receptor (beta chain) was sequenced within a study of T cell changes during pregnancy in multiple sclerosis. The table came from immunoSEQ multiplex PCR; TCRdb's copy has only in-frame clones and leaves some out. The sample has tens of thousands of clones; 93% are singletons. V trimming: 5 bases; J trimming: 8 bases; junction bases outside the gene matches: 12. The CDR3 runs 15 residues. Looked up from germline, CDR1 is SGHVS and CDR2 is FQNEAQ. The sequence was collected from a female donor with multiple sclerosis, enrolled in a pregnancy study. The rearrangement joins TRBV7-8 to TRBJ2-4, with 7 bases fitting TRBD1. The sequenced sample was CD8+ T cells from peripheral blood mononuclear cells, obtained in the second trimester of pregnancy. DNA of the CDR3: TGTGCCAGCAGCCCCTCGGGACAGATGGGTGACATTCAGTACTTC. It translates to CASSPSGQMGDIQYF.